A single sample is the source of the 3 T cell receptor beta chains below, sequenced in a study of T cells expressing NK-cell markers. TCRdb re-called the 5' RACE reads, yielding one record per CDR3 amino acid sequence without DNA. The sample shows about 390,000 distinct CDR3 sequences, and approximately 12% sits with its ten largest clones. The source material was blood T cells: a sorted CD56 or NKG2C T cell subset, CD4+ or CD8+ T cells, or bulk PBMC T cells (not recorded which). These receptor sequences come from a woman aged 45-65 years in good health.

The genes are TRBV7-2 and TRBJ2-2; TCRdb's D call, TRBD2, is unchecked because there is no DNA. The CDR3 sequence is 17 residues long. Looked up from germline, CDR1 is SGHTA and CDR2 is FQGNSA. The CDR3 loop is CASIARASSANTGELFF.

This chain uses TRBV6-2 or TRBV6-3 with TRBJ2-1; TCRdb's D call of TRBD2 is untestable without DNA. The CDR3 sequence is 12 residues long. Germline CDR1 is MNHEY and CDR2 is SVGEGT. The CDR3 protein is CASSQPRWKQFF.

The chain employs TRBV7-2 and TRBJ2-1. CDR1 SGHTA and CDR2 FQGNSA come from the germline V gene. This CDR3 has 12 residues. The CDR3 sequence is CASSDSWGEQFF.